This TCR beta chain was identified during a study of blood T cell repertoires in COVID-19. Background on the study: COVID-19 samples, acute and convalescent, were from the United States, Italy and Spain.

Concerning this clone itself: This CDR3 is also generated by other DNA sequences in the sample.

This CDR3 region has 15 residues. Trimming cost V 0 bases and J 3 bases, with 8 bases left between them. Germline CDR1 ENHRY, CDR2 SYGVKD. Sequencing was performed with immunoSEQ multiplex PCR; in TCRdb, only in-frame clones are kept and a portion is missing. The table lists fewer than 500,000 clones, over 75% of them singletons. The chain couples TRBV10-3 to TRBJ1-4; D is undetermined. The sequenced material came from PBMCs or T cells enriched from blood (not recorded which). The receptor was derived from a young man who had recovered from COVID-19. CDR3 region: CAISESGGSNEKLFF. The CDR3 DNA reads as TGTGCCATCAGTGAGTCCGGAGGTTCTAATGAAAAACTGTTTTTT.